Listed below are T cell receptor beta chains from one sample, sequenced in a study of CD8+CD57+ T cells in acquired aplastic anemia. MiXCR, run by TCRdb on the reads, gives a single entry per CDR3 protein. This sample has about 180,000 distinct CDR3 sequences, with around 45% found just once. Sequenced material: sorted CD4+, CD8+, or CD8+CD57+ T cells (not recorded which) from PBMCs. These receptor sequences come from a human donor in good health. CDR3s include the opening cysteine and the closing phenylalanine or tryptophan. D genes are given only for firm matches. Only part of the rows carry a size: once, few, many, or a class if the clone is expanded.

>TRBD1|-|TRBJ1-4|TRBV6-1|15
TGTGCCAGCAGTACCGAACGGGACAGGGACGAAAAACTGTTTTTT
CASSTERDRDEKLFF
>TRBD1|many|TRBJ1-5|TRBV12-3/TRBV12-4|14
TGTGCCAGCAGCCTGACAGGGGGCCATCAGCCCCAGCATTTT
CASSLTGGHQPQHF
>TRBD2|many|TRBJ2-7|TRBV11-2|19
TGTGCCAGCAGCTTATCAACTAGCGGAAAGTTTTTTAGCTCCTACGAGCAGTACTTC
CASSLSTSGKFFSSYEQYF
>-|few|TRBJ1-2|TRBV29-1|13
TGCAGCGTTAGGGGGGACGGAGACTATGGCTACACCTTC
CSVRGDGDYGYTF
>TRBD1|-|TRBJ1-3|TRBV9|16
TGTGCCAGCAGCCCAAGACAGGGAACTTCTGGAAACACCATATATTTT
CASSPRQGTSGNTIYF
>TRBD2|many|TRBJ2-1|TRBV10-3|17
TGTGCCATCAGTGAGACTACACTAGCGGGAGCGGACAATGAGCAGTTCTTC
CAISETTLAGADNEQFF
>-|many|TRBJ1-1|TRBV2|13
TGTGCCAGCAGGCTCCGGGACGTTGACAAAGCTTTCTTT
CASRLRDVDKAFF
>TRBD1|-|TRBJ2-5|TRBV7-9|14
TGTGCCAGCAGCCTGGGACAGGGTAAAGAGACCCAGTACTTC
CASSLGQGKETQYF
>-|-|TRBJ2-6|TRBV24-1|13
TGTGCCATAGGGCTCTCTGGGGCCAACGTCCTGACTTTC
CAIGLSGANVLTF
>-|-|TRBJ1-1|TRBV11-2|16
TGTGCCAGCAGCTTAAATGGGGTGCAGGGGCGCACTGAAGCTTTCTTT
CASSLNGVQGRTEAFF
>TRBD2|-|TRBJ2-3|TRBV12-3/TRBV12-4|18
TGTGCCAGCAGAGCTCTAAGGGGGCTAGCGGGAGGGACAGATACGCAGTATTTT
CASRALRGLAGGTDTQYF
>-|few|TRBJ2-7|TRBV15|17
TGTGCCACCAGCAGGGATTTAAGACAGGCCAGTCGCTACGAGCAGTACTTC
CATSRDLRQASRYEQYF
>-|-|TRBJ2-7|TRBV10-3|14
TGTGCCAGCCAAGAAAATGGACCGTCCGGCGAGCAGTACTTC
CASQENGPSGEQYF
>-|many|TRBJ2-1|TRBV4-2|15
TGTGCCAGCAGCCAAGAACTAGGAAACTACAATGAGCAGTTCTTC
CASSQELGNYNEQFF
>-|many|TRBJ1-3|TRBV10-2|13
TGCGCCAGCAGTGGGCTCACTGGAAACACCATATATTTT
CASSGLTGNTIYF
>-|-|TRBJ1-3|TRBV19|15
TGTGCCAGTAAGCCGGGATCCATCTCTGGAAACACCATATATTTT
CASKPGSISGNTIYF
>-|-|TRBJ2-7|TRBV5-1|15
TGCGCCAGCAGCACGGGAGGGGGCAGCGGATACGAGCAGTACTTC
CASSTGGGSGYEQYF
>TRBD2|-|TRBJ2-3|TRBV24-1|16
TGTGCCACCAGTGCTCCTCTAGCGGGGACCACAGATACGCAGTATTTT
CATSAPLAGTTDTQYF
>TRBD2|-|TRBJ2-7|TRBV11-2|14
TGCGCCAGCAGCTTAGGGACTAGCGGTCACGAGCAGTACTTC
CASSLGTSGHEQYF
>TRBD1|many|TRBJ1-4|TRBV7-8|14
TGTGCCAGCAGCCGAGACAGGGTGGGGGAAAAACTGTTTTTT
CASSRDRVGEKLFF
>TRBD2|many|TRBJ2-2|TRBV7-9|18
TGTGCCAGCCCGGGGCTAGCGGGCACAATCGCGAACACCGGGGAGCTGTTTTTT
CASPGLAGTIANTGELFF
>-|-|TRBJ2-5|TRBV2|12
TGTGCCAGCGAATTGTGGCGGGAGACCCAGTACTTC
CASELWRETQYF
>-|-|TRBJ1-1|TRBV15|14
TGTGCCACCAGCAGAGTAGGCGGAGGCGGTGAAGCTTTCTTT
CATSRVGGGGEAFF
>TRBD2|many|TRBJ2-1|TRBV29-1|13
TGCAGCGTTGGAGGACTAGCGGGATTTGAGCAGTTCTTC
CSVGGLAGFEQFF